A selection of T cell receptor beta chains follows, all from one sample in a study of cytomegalovirus exposure and HLA in healthy donors. The repertoire was sequenced with immunoSEQ multiplex PCR; TCRdb's copy has only in-frame clones and lacks some. The sample has about 220,000 clones, 60% to 80% seen once. Sequenced: PBMCs. These TCRs come from a male donor in good health and CMV-seronegative. The CDR3 runs from the conserved cysteine through the conserved F or W. Fields, in order: clone size, J gene, V gene, CDR3 length, D gene, CDR3 DNA, CDR3 protein. D genes are given only for firm matches. Where a row states a size, it is once, few, many or the class of an expanded clone; other rows omit it.

clone size: NA
J gene: TRBJ2-1
V gene: TRBV4-2
CDR3 length: 16
D gene: TRBD1
CDR3 DNA: TGTGCCAGCAGCGTAGCCGGGACAGGGGTCTACAATGAGCAGTTCTTC
CDR3 protein: CASSVAGTGVYNEQFF

clone size: NA
J gene: TRBJ2-5
V gene: TRBV2
CDR3 length: 14
D gene: NA
CDR3 DNA: TGTGCCAGCAGTGAGGGCAGGGTAACGGAGACCCAGTACTTC
CDR3 protein: CASSEGRVTETQYF

clone size: few
J gene: TRBJ2-7
V gene: TRBV5-1
CDR3 length: 14
D gene: TRBD1
CDR3 DNA: TGCGCCAGCAGCTTCCGACAGGGGGAAGCCGAGCAGTACTTC
CDR3 protein: CASSFRQGEAEQYF

clone size: NA
J gene: TRBJ2-7
V gene: TRBV6-5
CDR3 length: 16
D gene: TRBD1
CDR3 DNA: TGTGCCAGCAGTTACTCGATTGGACAGGTATCCTACGAGCAGTACTTC
CDR3 protein: CASSYSIGQVSYEQYF

clone size: NA
J gene: TRBJ1-5
V gene: TRBV29-1
CDR3 length: 14
D gene: NA
CDR3 DNA: TGCAGCGTTGTTGCAGGGAATAGCAATCAGCCCCAGCATTTT
CDR3 protein: CSVVAGNSNQPQHF

clone size: NA
J gene: TRBJ1-5
V gene: TRBV30
CDR3 length: 12
D gene: TRBD1
CDR3 DNA: TGTGCCTGGAGTGCCGGACAGGGTATCCAGCATTTT
CDR3 protein: CAWSAGQGIQHF

clone size: NA
J gene: TRBJ1-5
V gene: TRBV28
CDR3 length: 16
D gene: NA
CDR3 DNA: TGTGCCAGCAGTTCCCGGGCCAGGGGAGGCAATCAGCCCCAGCATTTT
CDR3 protein: CASSSRARGGNQPQHF

clone size: once
J gene: TRBJ2-5
V gene: TRBV6-5
CDR3 length: 11
D gene: NA
CDR3 DNA: TGTGCCAGCACGAGTGCGGGCGCCCAGTACTTC
CDR3 protein: CASTSAGAQYF

clone size: NA
J gene: TRBJ1-1
V gene: TRBV28
CDR3 length: 14
D gene: NA
CDR3 DNA: TGTGCCAGCAGTTTAGTCAGAATGAACACTGAAGCTTTCTTT
CDR3 protein: CASSLVRMNTEAFF

clone size: NA
J gene: TRBJ2-5
V gene: TRBV7-6
CDR3 length: 14
D gene: NA
CDR3 DNA: TGTGCCAGCAGCTTCTACCGGGAGCAAGAGACCCAGTACTTC
CDR3 protein: CASSFYREQETQYF

clone size: NA
J gene: TRBJ1-5
V gene: TRBV7-2
CDR3 length: 14
D gene: NA
CDR3 DNA: TGTGCCAGCAGCTTAGGCGGGGGAAATCAGCCCCAGCATTTT
CDR3 protein: CASSLGGGNQPQHF

clone size: NA
J gene: TRBJ1-1
V gene: TRBV4-3
CDR3 length: 16
D gene: TRBD1
CDR3 DNA: TGCGCCAGCAGCCAAGATTGGGACAGGACGAACACTGAAGCTTTCTTT
CDR3 protein: CASSQDWDRTNTEAFF

clone size: NA
J gene: TRBJ1-2
V gene: TRBV19
CDR3 length: 11
D gene: NA
CDR3 DNA: TGTGCCAGTCAAACTGGCTATGGCTACACCTTC
CDR3 protein: CASQTGYGYTF

clone size: NA
J gene: TRBJ2-2
V gene: TRBV7-3
CDR3 length: 18
D gene: NA
CDR3 DNA: TGTGCCAGCAGCCCGAGAGGCGATGTCCGCCCGAACACCGGGGAGCTGTTTTTT
CDR3 protein: CASSPRGDVRPNTGELFF

clone size: NA
J gene: TRBJ1-2
V gene: TRBV6-5
CDR3 length: 13
D gene: TRBD1
CDR3 DNA: TGTGCCAGCAGTCGGGACAGGATTTATGGCTACACCTTC
CDR3 protein: CASSRDRIYGYTF

clone size: NA
J gene: TRBJ1-4
V gene: TRBV5-1
CDR3 length: 16
D gene: NA
CDR3 DNA: TGCGCCAGTCGGTCCCTCCCGGGGACAACTAATGAAAAACTGTTTTTT
CDR3 protein: CASRSLPGTTNEKLFF

clone size: once
J gene: TRBJ2-7
V gene: TRBV6-5
CDR3 length: 15
D gene: TRBD2
CDR3 DNA: TGTGCCAGCAGTCTGAGTGCGGGGGGGGCCTACGAGCAGTACTTC
CDR3 protein: CASSLSAGGAYEQYF

clone size: NA
J gene: TRBJ1-2
V gene: TRBV29-1
CDR3 length: 15
D gene: NA
CDR3 DNA: TGCAGCGTTGAAGGGGAGGGGGGGCGGGCCTATGGCTACACCTTC
CDR3 protein: CSVEGEGGRAYGYTF

clone size: NA
J gene: TRBJ2-3
V gene: TRBV11-3
CDR3 length: 14
D gene: NA
CDR3 DNA: TGTGCCAGCAGCCCCAGCCGGGTCACAGATACGCAGTATTTT
CDR3 protein: CASSPSRVTDTQYF

clone size: NA
J gene: TRBJ1-5
V gene: TRBV6-5
CDR3 length: 15
D gene: TRBD1
CDR3 DNA: TGTGCCAGCAGGCGGGACAGGGGCTCGGATCAGCCCCAGCATTTT
CDR3 protein: CASRRDRGSDQPQHF

clone size: NA
J gene: TRBJ2-1
V gene: TRBV28
CDR3 length: 14
D gene: TRBD1
CDR3 DNA: TGTGCCAGCAGTTGGCAGGGGGCGTGGGATGAGCAGTTCTTC
CDR3 protein: CASSWQGAWDEQFF

clone size: NA
J gene: TRBJ1-1
V gene: TRBV5-5
CDR3 length: 14
D gene: TRBD1
CDR3 DNA: TGTGCCAGCGGACAGGGGTCAGTAGGCACTGAAGCTTTCTTT
CDR3 protein: CASGQGSVGTEAFF

clone size: once
J gene: TRBJ1-2
V gene: TRBV4-2
CDR3 length: 16
D gene: TRBD1
CDR3 DNA: TGTGCCAGCAGCCAAGGGAGAGACAGGGCAGGCTATGGCTACACCTTC
CDR3 protein: CASSQGRDRAGYGYTF

clone size: NA
J gene: TRBJ2-5
V gene: TRBV28
CDR3 length: 15
D gene: TRBD1
CDR3 DNA: TGTGCCAGCAGTCGGAGGGACAGGCTCCAAGAGACCCAGTACTTC
CDR3 protein: CASSRRDRLQETQYF

clone size: NA
J gene: TRBJ1-4
V gene: TRBV9
CDR3 length: 14
D gene: NA
CDR3 DNA: TGTGCCAGCAGCCCTCAAACAGGGACCGAGAAACTGTTTTTT
CDR3 protein: CASSPQTGTEKLFF

clone size: NA
J gene: TRBJ1-2
V gene: TRBV28
CDR3 length: 14
D gene: TRBD1
CDR3 DNA: TGTGCCAGCAGTTTAACAGGGGCGGACTATGGCTACACCTTC
CDR3 protein: CASSLTGADYGYTF

clone size: NA
J gene: TRBJ1-5
V gene: TRBV5-8
CDR3 length: 17
D gene: NA
CDR3 DNA: TGTGCCAGCGGCCGGCAATACAGGACTACTAGCAATCAGCCCCAGCATTTT
CDR3 protein: CASGRQYRTTSNQPQHF

clone size: NA
J gene: TRBJ1-4
V gene: TRBV27
CDR3 length: 15
D gene: NA
CDR3 DNA: TGTGCCAGCAGTGCATTCGGGGGGTCTAATGAAAAACTGTTTTTT
CDR3 protein: CASSAFGGSNEKLFF

clone size: NA
J gene: TRBJ2-1
V gene: TRBV6-5
CDR3 length: 14
D gene: NA
CDR3 DNA: TGTGCCAGCAGTTATAGGGGGTCAGCATTTGAGCAGTTCTTC
CDR3 protein: CASSYRGSAFEQFF

clone size: NA
J gene: TRBJ1-4
V gene: TRBV9
CDR3 length: 16
D gene: TRBD1
CDR3 DNA: TGTGCCAGCAGCGTAGCTGAGGGGGCCGCCCGTGAAAAACTGTTTTTT
CDR3 protein: CASSVAEGAAREKLFF

clone size: NA
J gene: TRBJ2-1
V gene: TRBV10-3
CDR3 length: 15
D gene: TRBD1
CDR3 DNA: TGTGCCATCAGTGAACGAGGACAGGGAGCCAATGAGCAGTTCTTC
CDR3 protein: CAISERGQGANEQFF

clone size: NA
J gene: TRBJ2-7
V gene: TRBV6-6
CDR3 length: 14
D gene: NA
CDR3 DNA: TGTGCCAGCAGGCCCCCAGGGGCGGAATCCGAGCAGTACTTC
CDR3 protein: CASRPPGAESEQYF

clone size: NA
J gene: TRBJ2-1
V gene: TRBV6-5
CDR3 length: 14
D gene: NA
CDR3 DNA: TGTGCCAGCAGTTACGGGGCAAAGGGCGATGAGCAGTTCTTC
CDR3 protein: CASSYGAKGDEQFF

clone size: NA
J gene: TRBJ2-7
V gene: TRBV10-3
CDR3 length: 15
D gene: TRBD2
CDR3 DNA: TGTGCCATCAGTGATGGGCAAGCGGGGGGGCTCGAGCAGTACTTC
CDR3 protein: CAISDGQAGGLEQYF

clone size: NA
J gene: TRBJ1-1
V gene: TRBV18
CDR3 length: 13
D gene: NA
CDR3 DNA: TGTGCCAGCTCACCAGCGGTGAACACTGAAGCTTTCTTT
CDR3 protein: CASSPAVNTEAFF

clone size: NA
J gene: TRBJ1-1
V gene: TRBV20-1
CDR3 length: 11
D gene: NA
CDR3 DNA: TGCAGTGGTACGGGGGGCACTGAAGCTTTCTTT
CDR3 protein: CSGTGGTEAFF

clone size: NA
J gene: TRBJ2-7
V gene: TRBV2
CDR3 length: 12
D gene: TRBD2
CDR3 DNA: TGTGCCAGTCGGACTAGCGAGGCCGAGCAGTACTTC
CDR3 protein: CASRTSEAEQYF

clone size: once
J gene: TRBJ2-7
V gene: TRBV5-1
CDR3 length: 16
D gene: TRBD1
CDR3 DNA: TGCGCCAGCAGGCCACCGGGACAGGGGTACCGTCGCGAGCAGTACTTC
CDR3 protein: CASRPPGQGYRREQYF

clone size: NA
J gene: TRBJ2-7
V gene: TRBV7-3
CDR3 length: 14
D gene: NA
CDR3 DNA: TGTGCCAGCAGCCCTGGAAGCGTCTCCTACGAGCAGTACTTC
CDR3 protein: CASSPGSVSYEQYF

clone size: NA
J gene: TRBJ2-7
V gene: TRBV9
CDR3 length: 13
D gene: NA
CDR3 DNA: TGTGCCAGCAGCTCAGGGGGGTTCTACGAGCAGTACTTC
CDR3 protein: CASSSGGFYEQYF

clone size: NA
J gene: TRBJ2-4
V gene: TRBV2
CDR3 length: 15
D gene: NA
CDR3 DNA: TGTGCCAGCAATACAGCTGTTTTAGCCAAAAACATTCAGTACTTC
CDR3 protein: CASNTAVLAKNIQYF

clone size: NA
J gene: TRBJ1-6
V gene: TRBV6-5
CDR3 length: 15
D gene: TRBD1
CDR3 DNA: TGTGCCAGCAGTTTACTGCAGGGGGCGGGTTCACCCCTCCACTTT
CDR3 protein: CASSLLQGAGSPLHF

clone size: NA
J gene: TRBJ2-1
V gene: TRBV7-9
CDR3 length: 16
D gene: TRBD2
CDR3 DNA: TGTGCCAGCAGCTGGGGACTAGCGGGGGGGTTAGAGGAGCAGTTCTTC
CDR3 protein: CASSWGLAGGLEEQFF

clone size: NA
J gene: TRBJ2-3
V gene: TRBV12-5
CDR3 length: 18
D gene: TRBD1
CDR3 DNA: TGTGCTAGTGGTTTGGTAATACAGGGGGAAGAGAGCACAGATACGCAGTATTTT
CDR3 protein: CASGLVIQGEESTDTQYF

clone size: NA
J gene: TRBJ1-2
V gene: TRBV13
CDR3 length: 17
D gene: TRBD1
CDR3 DNA: TGTGCCAGCAGCTTAGGGTCCGGGACAGGGGGAGATTATGGCTACACCTTC
CDR3 protein: CASSLGSGTGGDYGYTF

clone size: NA
J gene: TRBJ1-6
V gene: TRBV6-5
CDR3 length: 14
D gene: TRBD1
CDR3 DNA: TGTGCCAGCGCTGCACAGGGGAGCGGTTCACCCCTCCACTTT
CDR3 protein: CASAAQGSGSPLHF

clone size: NA
J gene: TRBJ2-5
V gene: TRBV4-3
CDR3 length: 15
D gene: NA
CDR3 DNA: TGCGCCAGCAGCCAAGGCCTGGGCGGGGAGGAGACCCAGTACTTC
CDR3 protein: CASSQGLGGEETQYF

clone size: NA
J gene: TRBJ1-6
V gene: TRBV4-2
CDR3 length: 16
D gene: NA
CDR3 DNA: TGTGCCAGCAGCCAAGAATCAGGGTTAATTGAATCACCCCTCCACTTT
CDR3 protein: CASSQESGLIESPLHF

clone size: NA
J gene: TRBJ1-3
V gene: TRBV19
CDR3 length: 14
D gene: TRBD1
CDR3 DNA: TGTGCCAGTAGGTCGACAGGGGCCGGAAACACCATATATTTT
CDR3 protein: CASRSTGAGNTIYF

clone size: once
J gene: TRBJ2-3
V gene: TRBV4-1
CDR3 length: 15
D gene: TRBD1
CDR3 DNA: TGCGCCAGCAGCCAAGTGACAGGGTGGACAGATACGCAGTATTTT
CDR3 protein: CASSQVTGWTDTQYF

clone size: NA
J gene: TRBJ2-7
V gene: TRBV21-1
CDR3 length: 15
D gene: NA
CDR3 DNA: TGTGCCAGCATCAGTCGAACTAGCAATCCCTACGAGCAGTACTTC
CDR3 protein: CASISRTSNPYEQYF